This T cell receptor (beta chain) was documented in a study of T cells of healthy individuals. This clonotype has more than one count but fewer than ten. MiXCR, run by TCRdb on the 5' RACE reads, gives a single entry per CDR3 protein. The sample holds about 82,000 distinct CDR3 sequences, roughly 5% seen once. Germline V gene sequence: CDR1 LGHNT, CDR2 FRNRAP. CDR3 length: 13 residues. V shed 4 bases and J shed 11 bases, with 17 bases lying between them. V and J are TRBV12-5 and TRBJ1-2; possible D gene TRBD1, 5 bases. The clonotype comes from a female donor in good health. CDR3 nucleotides: TGTGCTAGTGGTTCTACCCCGGTCGAGGGGTACACCTTC. It yields the protein CASGSTPVEGYTF.